The next 24 T cell receptor beta chains were all read from a single sample in a study of cytomegalovirus exposure and HLA in healthy donors. PCR primers comprised 60 Vbeta and 13 Jbeta primers. Data came from immunoSEQ multiplex PCR; TCRdb stores just in-frame clones and leaves some out. This sample contains 100,000 to 150,000 clones. The sample was PBMCs. Every receptor here comes from a woman aged 40 to 50 in good health and CMV-seropositive.

The chain recombines TRBV10-3 with TRBJ2-2; the match to TRBD1 covers 10 bases. The CDR3 contains 17 residues. Unmatched junction bases numbered 7, after V lost 4 bases and J lost 2 bases. Germline CDR1 and CDR2: ENHRY and SYGVKD. The CDR3 region is CAISVHRDRGNTGELFF. As DNA, the CDR3 is TGTGCCATCAGTGTTCACCGGGACAGGGGAAACACCGGGGAGCTGTTTTTT.

The genes are TRBV6-1 and TRBJ1-3; D remains unclear. The V gene's germline CDR1 is MNHNS and CDR2 SASEGT. This CDR3 region has 14 residues. V lost 6 bases and J lost 0, with 9 bases in between. CDR3 DNA: TGTGCCAGCAGCCCAAACAGCTCTGGAAACACCATATATTTT. The encoded protein is CASSPNSSGNTIYF.

This rearrangement joins TRBV5-6 to TRBJ2-3, with a tentative D call TRBD1 (6 bases). The CDR3 covers 13 residues. Trimming cost V 3 bases and J 3 bases, with 8 bases left between them. CDR1 and CDR2 (germline): SGHDT, YYEEEE. The CDR3 DNA is TGTGCCAGCAGCTGGGACACAACAGATACGCAGTATTTT. This sequence encodes CASSWDTTDTQYF.

J is TRBJ2-5 and V is TRBV5-1; 16 bases match TRBD2. TRBJ2-7 matches the DNA end more closely, so the J call is doubtful. This CDR3 comprises 19 residues. Germline V gives CDR1 SGHRS, CDR2 YFSETQ. The CDR3, as DNA: TGCGCCAGCAGCTTGGATCTCTCCGGGACTAGCGGGAGGGACTACGAGCAGTACTTC. Its translation is CASSLDLSGTSGRDYEQYF.

The gene calls are TRBV9 and TRBJ2-1; 7 positions agree with TRBD2. CDR1 is SGDLS and CDR2 is YYNGEE in the germline V gene. There are 16 residues in the CDR3. J was trimmed by 1 base and V by 0 bases; bases with no gene match: 4. CDR3 amino acids: CASSVDPSGSYNEQFF. CDR3 coding DNA: TGTGCCAGCAGCGTAGACCCTAGCGGATCCTACAATGAGCAGTTCTTC.

The chain is built from TRBV28 and TRBJ1-1; D call uncertain. This CDR3 comprises 14 residues. V was clipped by 5 bases and J by 7 bases, with 17 bases between them. Germline V gives CDR1 MDHEN, CDR2 SYDVKM. CDR3 region: CASSPRERSFEAFF. The CDR3 DNA is TGTGCCAGCAGTCCACGGGAACGGTCCTTTGAAGCTTTCTTT.

This rearrangement joins TRBV27 to TRBJ2-1; 7 positions match TRBD1. Germline V gene data show CDR1 as MNHEY and CDR2 as SMNVEV (reference sequence). The CDR3 runs 14 residues. J was trimmed by 2 bases and V by 5 bases; bases with no gene match: 3. The CDR3 nucleotides read TGTGCCAGCAGTATTGACAGGGCCTACAATGAGCAGTTCTTC. This translates into CASSIDRAYNEQFF.

The gene calls are TRBV5-5 and TRBJ2-1; possible D gene TRBD1, 5 bases. CDR1 is SGHKS, CDR2 YYEKEE, per germline (reference sequence). Trimming stripped 0 bases from V and 4 bases from J, with 11 bases between. This CDR3 is built from 15 residues. CDR3 in amino acids: CASSLDGHEYNEQFF. The CDR3 DNA reads as TGTGCCAGCAGCTTGGACGGACATGAGTACAATGAGCAGTTCTTC. Using reference TRBV5-5 and TRBJ2-1 for the parts outside the CDR3, the full variable domain is DAGVTQSPTHLIKTRGQQVTLRCSPISGHKSVSWYQQVLGQGPQFIFQYYEKEERGRGNFPDRFSARQFPNYSSELNVNALLLGDSALYLCASSLDGHEYNEQFFGPGTRLTVL.

The CDR3 nucleotides read TGTGCCAGTACCCTGACGGGTGGGACCGGGGAGCTGTTTTTT. This gives the protein CASTLTGGTGELFF. V usage is TRBV19 and J usage is TRBJ2-2, with D unclear. The CDR3 is made up of 14 amino acids. CDR1 is LNHDA, CDR2 SQIVND, per germline (reference sequence). With 7 bases removed from V and 5 bases from J, the gap between germline ends came to 14 bases.

V gene TRBV7-2 combines with J gene TRBJ2-5; D is unclear. The DNA end lines up better with TRBJ2-7; the J call may be wrong. Per the germline V gene, CDR1 is SGHTA and CDR2 is FQGNSA. The CDR3 totals 12 residues. The CDR3 loop reads CASSLVTYEQYF. The DNA of the CDR3 is TGTGCCAGCAGCTTAGTCACCTACGAGCAGTACTTC.

V and J are TRBV10-3 and TRBJ2-7; tentatively, D is TRBD2 (6 bases). CDR1 is ENHRY and CDR2 is SYGVKD in the germline V gene. The CDR3 contains 15 residues. V gave up 3 bases and J gave up 6 bases, with 18 bases separating them. CDR3: CAISESWRAVAEQYF. DNA for the CDR3: TGTGCCATCAGTGAATCATGGAGGGCGGTCGCCGAGCAGTACTTC.

V usage is TRBV6-1 and J usage is TRBJ1-6, with 7 bases fitting TRBD1. Per germline, CDR1 MNHNS and CDR2 SASEGT. This CDR3 is 14 amino acids long. The V and J ends lost 10 bases and 4 bases, in that order; junction bases with no gene match: 7. As DNA, the CDR3 is TGTGCCACCGTTCAACAGGGGTATAATTCACCCCTCCACTTT. Translating it yields CATVQQGYNSPLHF.

The chain recombines TRBV5-4 with TRBJ2-5; perhaps TRBD1 as D (6 bases). The length of the CDR3 is 15 residues. Trimming removed 0 bases from V and 5 bases from J, with 14 bases in between. Per germline, CDR1 SGHNT and CDR2 YYREEE (reference sequence). The CDR3 sequence: CASSLGQGSFETQYF. In DNA form, the CDR3 reads TGTGCCAGCAGCTTGGGGCAGGGGTCGTTCGAGACCCAGTACTTC.

This chain connects TRBV28 to TRBJ1-1; 10 bases line up with TRBD1. The V segment lost 10 bases and the J segment 0 bases; nucleotides outside the gene matches: 5. The CDR3 has 14 amino acids. The germline V gene has CDR1 MDHEN and CDR2 SYDVKM. Here the CDR3 DNA reads TGTGCCACTCGGGACAGGGGAATGAACACTGAAGCTTTCTTT. It yields the protein CATRDRGMNTEAFF.

The rearrangement uses TRBV4-1 and TRBJ2-1, with D possibly TRBD2 on 6 matching bases. V dropped 4 bases and J dropped 7 bases, with 11 bases sitting between them. From germline, CDR1 is MGHRA and CDR2 YSYEKL. The CDR3 has 13 amino acids. CDR3 sequence: CASSLLALNEQFF. Here the CDR3 DNA reads TGCGCCAGCAGCCTTCTAGCGCTTAATGAGCAGTTCTTC.

This chain joins TRBV2 and TRBJ2-7, with 7 bases fitting TRBD1. Germline trimming cut 6 bases from V and 6 bases from J; bases unmatched to any gene: 8. The CDR3 sequence is 13 residues long. Germline loops: CDR1 SNHLY, CDR2 FYNNEI. As DNA, the CDR3 is TGTGCCAGCAGGGACGACAGGGCTCTCGAGCAGTACTTC. Translation: CASRDDRALEQYF.

The chain has TRBV7-9 and TRBJ1-2; no reliable D call. The CDR3 extends over 17 amino acids. V lost 4 bases to trimming and J lost 2 bases, with 20 bases between them. From germline, CDR1 is SEHNR and CDR2 FQNEAQ (reference sequence). The CDR3 DNA is TGTGCCAGCAGCTCTTACGCTCGCCGAGAAAAGAACTATGGCTACACCTTC. It encodes CASSSYARREKNYGYTF.

As concerns this clone: Relative to the germline gene, one junction end is altered; a read error may explain this. J is TRBJ1-5 and V is TRBV18; D gene unclear. CDR3 length equals 16 residues. Germline V gene lookup returns CDR1 KGHSH and CDR2 LQKENI. CDR3 DNA sequence: TGTGCCAGCTCACCCAATGGAGGGATCAGCAGTCAGCCCCAGCATTTT. Its protein product is CASSPNGGISSQPQHF.

V is TRBV6-5 and J is TRBJ2-6, with a weak D call TRBD2 (5 bases). CDR1 is MNHEY and CDR2 is SVGAGI in the germline V gene. Trimming removed 1 base at V and 1 base at J, with 5 bases between. There are 15 residues in the CDR3. CDR3 residues: CASSYWESGANVLTF. The CDR3 coding sequence is TGTGCCAGCAGTTACTGGGAGTCTGGGGCCAACGTCCTGACTTTC.

The J gene is TRBJ1-2, the V gene TRBV14; D is unclear. From germline, CDR1 is SGHDN and CDR2 FVKESK. The CDR3 runs to 15 residues. Trimming stripped 0 bases from V and 4 bases from J, with 12 bases between. CDR3 nucleotide sequence: TGTGCCAGCAGCCAAGAGACACGAACTGCCTATGGCTACACCTTC. Protein product: CASSQETRTAYGYTF.

The chain links TRBV7-9 to TRBJ2-7, with 9 positions matching TRBD1. J was trimmed by 5 bases and V by 6 bases; bases with no gene match: 14. Germline assignment: CDR1 SEHNR and CDR2 FQNEAQ (reference sequence). The CDR3 is made up of 16 amino acids. Here the CDR3 reads CASSDLTGTGYHEQYF. The CDR3 DNA reads as TGTGCCAGCAGTGACTTAACGGGGACAGGGTATCACGAGCAGTACTTC. Full variable domain (missing parts from reference TRBV7-9 and TRBJ2-7): DTGVSQNPRHKITKRGQNVTFRCDPISEHNRLYWYRQTLGQGPEFLTYFQNEAQLEKSRLLSDRFSAERPKGSFSTLEIQRTEQGDSAMYLCASSDLTGTGYHEQYFGPGTRLTVT.

The rearrangement joins TRBV5-3 to TRBJ1-4; D ambiguous. TRBV5-3 is marked as an open reading frame, function uncertain. The CDR3 contains 14 residues. The V end lost 4 bases, the J end lost 5 bases, and 12 bases lay between the germline ends. This CDR3 reads CARSRVGGNEKLFF. Here the CDR3 DNA reads TGTGCCAGAAGCCGGGTGGGAGGGAATGAAAAACTGTTTTTT.

This sequence joins TRBV15 and TRBJ2-1; D may be TRBD2 (5 bases). The germline gives CDR1 LNHNV, CDR2 YYDKDF (reference sequence). CDR3 length: 15 residues. V lost 1 base and J lost 8, with 15 bases in between. The CDR3 sequence: CATSRGHHPGYEQFF. The CDR3 bases are TGTGCCACCAGCAGAGGTCACCACCCGGGATATGAGCAGTTCTTC.

V is TRBV7-9 and J is TRBJ1-3; D possibly corresponds to TRBD1 (6 bases). From germline, CDR1 is SEHNR and CDR2 FQNEAQ (reference sequence). Trimming removed 5 bases at V and 0 bases at J, with 23 bases between. There are 19 residues in the CDR3. This CDR3 is CASSRSWAGDTGSGNTIYF. The CDR3 nucleotides read TGTGCCAGCAGCCGCTCTTGGGCCGGGGACACGGGCTCTGGAAACACCATATATTTT.